These 20 T cell receptor beta chains came from one sample sequenced in a study of resident and recirculating memory T cells in vitiligo. Profiling relied on immunoSEQ multiplex PCR, and the TCRdb table lists in-frame clones only, not all of them. The profile shows around 70,000 clones, just over 90% of them singletons. The material sequenced was blood. These receptors were obtained from a male donor with vitiligo.

This clone was observed once. The CDR3 DNA is TGTGCCAGCAGTTTGGGCCAGGTGAACACTGAAGCTTTCTTT. Translated, it gives CASSLGQVNTEAFF. This chain connects TRBV28 to TRBJ1-1; D is unresolved. V shed 3 bases and J shed 0 bases, with 8 bases lying between them. The germline gives CDR1 MDHEN, CDR2 SYDVKM. CDR3 length: 14 amino acids.

The chain has TRBV5-8 and TRBJ2-5, with 14 bases matching TRBD2. CDR3 length equals 15 residues. J lost 2 bases, V lost 6 bases, and 3 bases had no gene match. From germline, CDR1 is SGHTS and CDR2 YDEGEE. The CDR3 DNA reads TGTGCCAGCATCGGACTAGCGGGGGGACAAGAGACCCAGTACTTC. It codes for CASIGLAGGQETQYF.

J is TRBJ2-7 and V is TRBV27, with D maybe TRBD1 (5 bases). V was shortened by 2 bases and J by 5 bases, with 10 bases between the two germline ends. This CDR3 has 13 amino acids. Germline V gene sequence: CDR1 MNHEY, CDR2 SMNVEV (reference sequence). CDR3 bases: TGTGCCAGCAGTTTAGGGGCAGGGAACGAGCAGTACTTC. It is translated as CASSLGAGNEQYF.

The chain has TRBV7-3 and TRBJ2-1; D uncertain. V lost 3 bases and J lost 10, with 13 bases in between. The CDR3 spans 13 residues. Germline V gene sequence: CDR1 SGHTA, CDR2 FQGTGA. The CDR3 nucleotides are TGTGCCAGCAGCTTCCCCCCATTGCGGGAGCAGTTCTTC. This codes for CASSFPPLREQFF.

The chain joins TRBV27 to TRBJ1-1; D remains unclear. V lost 6 bases to trimming and J lost 1 base, with 12 bases between them. Germline CDR1 MNHEY, CDR2 SMNVEV (reference sequence). CDR3 size: 14 residues. CDR3 in DNA: TGTGCCAGCAGCCGACAAGCTCCGAACACTGAAGCTTTCTTT. It specifies CASSRQAPNTEAFF.

The chain employs TRBV9 and TRBJ2-3; TRBD1 might be the D (6 bases). Germline CDR1 SGDLS, CDR2 YYNGEE. V lost 0 bases and J 0 bases, leaving 20 bases between the germline ends. This CDR3 is 19 amino acids long. The CDR3 nucleotides read TGTGCCAGCAGCGTAGCTTGGGGTTGGAAACAGGGAAGCACAGATACGCAGTATTTT. It is translated as CASSVAWGWKQGSTDTQYF.

The chain combines TRBV15 with TRBJ1-1, with 8 bases fitting TRBD1. CDR1 is LNHNV, CDR2 YYDKDF, per germline (reference sequence). The CDR3 is 15 residues long. V lost 4 bases and J lost 6; bases outside the gene matches: 10. As DNA, the CDR3 is TGTGCCACCAGCATGGACAGGGCCTTTAGGGCTGAAGCTTTCTTT. This gives the protein CATSMDRAFRAEAFF.

This clone was detected only once. V usage is TRBV7-6 and J usage is TRBJ2-5; D perhaps matches TRBD2 (5 bases). Per germline, CDR1 SGHVS and CDR2 FNYEAQ. CDR3 length: 14 amino acids. Trimming shortened V by 2 bases and J by 5 bases, and 12 bases separated the two germline ends. Written as DNA, the CDR3 is TGTGCCAGCAGCTTAAGGACTGGTATCGAGACCCAGTACTTC. As protein: CASSLRTGIETQYF.

The V call is TRBV7-2, the J call TRBJ2-4; 8 bases agree with TRBD1. Germline lookup yields CDR1 SGHTA and CDR2 FQGNSA. The J segment lost 5 bases and the V segment lost 3 bases, leaving 3 bases of the junction unmatched. The CDR3 totals 14 residues. The CDR3 loop is CASSFQGAENIQYF. The CDR3 DNA reads TGTGCCAGCAGCTTCCAGGGGGCAGAAAACATTCAGTACTTC.

The chain recombines TRBV9 with TRBJ1-2, with D maybe TRBD1 (5 bases). Trimming removed 5 bases at V and 0 bases at J, with 11 bases between. Germline CDR1 is SGDLS and CDR2 is YYNGEE. The length of the CDR3 is 14 residues. CDR3 DNA sequence: TGTGCCAGCAGGATGACAGACTCTAACTATGGCTACACCTTC. Translation: CASRMTDSNYGYTF.

The chain employs TRBV5-4 and TRBJ1-1; 8 nucleotides match TRBD1. After removal of 2 bases from V and 2 bases from J, the junction contained 5 bases not matched to a gene. The length of the CDR3 is 15 residues. Germline values: CDR1 SGHNT, CDR2 YYREEE (reference sequence). CDR3 sequence reads: CASSFAGQGNTEAFF. The CDR3, as DNA: TGTGCCAGCAGCTTTGCCGGACAGGGAAACACTGAAGCTTTCTTT.

This clone was picked up one time. This rearrangement joins TRBV28 to TRBJ1-2; TRBD1 is a possible D gene (6 bases). The CDR3 extends over 13 amino acids. The germline V and J ends were trimmed by 8 bases and 2 bases, with 12 bases remaining between them. Germline assignment: CDR1 MDHEN and CDR2 SYDVKM. The chain's CDR3 is CASGLRGNYGYTF. Here the CDR3 DNA reads TGTGCCAGCGGCCTTAGGGGGAACTATGGCTACACCTTC.

This sequence joins TRBV28 and TRBJ2-7, with D perhaps TRBD2 (6 bases). The V end lost 5 bases, the J end lost 0 bases, and 11 bases lay between the germline ends. This CDR3 region has 14 residues. The V gene's germline CDR1 is MDHEN and CDR2 SYDVKM. CDR3 DNA sequence: TGTGCCAGCAGTGCCGGGGGAAGCTCCTACGAGCAGTACTTC. Protein sequence: CASSAGGSSYEQYF. Supplemented by reference TRBV28 and TRBJ2-7, the full variable domain reads DVKVTQSSRYLVKRTGEKVFLECVQDMDHENMFWYRQDPGLGLRLIYFSYDVKMKEKGDIPEGYSVSREKKERFSLILESASTNQTSMYLCASSAGGSSYEQYFGPGTRLTVT.

This chain uses TRBV7-9 with TRBJ2-3, with no clear D. The CDR3 is 15 amino acids. Germline V lookup: CDR1 SEHNR, CDR2 FQNEAQ (reference sequence). V dropped 0 bases and J dropped 6 bases, with 13 bases sitting between them. Here the CDR3 reads CASSLAGGASDTQYF. The CDR3 bases are TGTGCCAGCAGCTTAGCGGGTGGAGCAAGTGATACGCAGTATTTT.

The chain couples TRBV4-2 to TRBJ2-3; D perhaps matches TRBD2 (5 bases). Germline values: CDR1 LGHNA, CDR2 YNFKEQ. The length of the CDR3 is 16 residues. The germline V and J ends were trimmed by 2 bases and 2 bases, with 14 bases remaining between them. The CDR3 protein is CASSQNLDGVTDTQYF. The CDR3 DNA is TGTGCCAGCAGCCAAAACCTCGACGGGGTCACAGATACGCAGTATTTT.

The chain recombines TRBV4-3 with TRBJ2-2; TRBD2 aligns across 10 bases. The CDR3 length is 17 residues. Trimming at V came to 0 bases and at J to 7 bases, leaving 8 bases not matched to a gene. CDR1 LGHNA and CDR2 YSLEER come from the germline V gene. The CDR3 sequence is CASSQERSGGARGELFF. CDR3 sequence (DNA): TGCGCCAGCAGCCAAGAAAGGAGCGGGGGGGCCCGCGGGGAGCTGTTTTTT.

This chain links TRBV19 with TRBJ2-5; 9 bases are a match to TRBD1. CDR3 length: 14 residues. The germline V gene encodes CDR1 LNHDA and CDR2 SQIVND (reference sequence). Germline trimming cut 3 bases from V and 5 bases from J; bases unmatched to any gene: 4. The DNA for the CDR3 is TGTGCCAGTAGTATGGGACAGGGTTGGGAGACCCAGTACTTC. Translating gives CASSMGQGWETQYF. Looking up the rest from reference TRBV19 and TRBJ2-5 gives the full variable domain: DGGITQSPKYLFRKEGQNVTLSCEQNLNHDAMYWYRQDPGQGLRLIYYSQIVNDFQKGDIAEGYSVSREKKESFPLTVTSAQKNPTAFYLCASSMGQGWETQYFGPGTRLLVL.

This clone was counted once. The V and J genes are TRBV6-5 and TRBJ2-7; 9 positions match TRBD1. The germline gives CDR1 MNHEY, CDR2 SVGAGI. The J segment lost 2 bases and the V segment lost 6 bases, leaving 5 bases of the junction unmatched. CDR3 length: 14 residues. CDR3 in DNA: TGTGCCAGCAGGGTGGGACAGGGAACCTACGAGCAGTACTTC. As protein: CASRVGQGTYEQYF.

The chain has TRBV4-3 and TRBJ2-2, with D perhaps matching TRBD2 (7 bases). CDR3 length: 18 amino acids. Germline CDR1 is LGHNA and CDR2 is YSLEER. V was clipped by 4 bases and J by 5 bases, with 23 bases between them. The CDR3 coding sequence is TGCGCCAGCAGCCGGATGAGGGGGGGACCTTCGGGGACCGGGGAGCTGTTTTTT. Translated, it gives CASSRMRGGPSGTGELFF.

The V gene is TRBV19, the J gene TRBJ2-3, with 12 nucleotides matching TRBD2. The V and J ends lost 6 bases and 9 bases, in that order; junction bases with no gene match: 13. Per germline, CDR1 LNHDA and CDR2 SQIVND (reference sequence). This CDR3 comprises 16 residues. The CDR3 is CASRGTSGGPQGTQYF. DNA of the CDR3: TGTGCCAGTAGGGGCACTAGCGGGGGGCCCCAAGGGACGCAGTATTTT.